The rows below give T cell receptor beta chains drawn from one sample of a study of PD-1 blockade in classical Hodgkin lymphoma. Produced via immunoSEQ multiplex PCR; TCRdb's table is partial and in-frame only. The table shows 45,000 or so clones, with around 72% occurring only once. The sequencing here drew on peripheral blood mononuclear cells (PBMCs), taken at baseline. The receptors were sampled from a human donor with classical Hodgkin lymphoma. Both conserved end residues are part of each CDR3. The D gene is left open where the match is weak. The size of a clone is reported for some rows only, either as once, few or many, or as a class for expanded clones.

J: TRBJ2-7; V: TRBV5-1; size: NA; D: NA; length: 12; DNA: TGCGCCAGCAGCTTAGACAGAAACGAGCAGTACTTC; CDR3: CASSLDRNEQYF
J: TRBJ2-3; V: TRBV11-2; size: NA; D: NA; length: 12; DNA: TGTGCCAGCAGCCCGTCGGCAGATACGCAGTATTTT; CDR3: CASSPSADTQYF
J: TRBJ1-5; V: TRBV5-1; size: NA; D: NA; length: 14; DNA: TGCGCCAGCAGCTTAGGACCTCTAGATCAGCCCCAGCATTTT; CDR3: CASSLGPLDQPQHF
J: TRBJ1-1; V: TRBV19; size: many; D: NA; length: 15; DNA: TGTGCCAGTAGTATAGGGGTGGGAGGGAACACTGAAGCTTTCTTT; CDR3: CASSIGVGGNTEAFF
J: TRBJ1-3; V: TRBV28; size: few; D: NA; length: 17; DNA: TGTGCCAGCAGAGGACAGAACCTCCTCCTCTCTGGAAACACCATATATTTT; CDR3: CASRGQNLLLSGNTIYF
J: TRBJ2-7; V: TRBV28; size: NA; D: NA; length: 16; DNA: TGTGCCAGCAGGAATACCGGGACGGTGAGCTCCTACGAGCAGTACTTC; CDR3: CASRNTGTVSSYEQYF
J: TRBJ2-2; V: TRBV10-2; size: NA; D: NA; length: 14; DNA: TGCGCCAGCAGCCTTGACCGTGCGGCCGGGGAGCTGTTTTTT; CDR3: CASSLDRAAGELFF
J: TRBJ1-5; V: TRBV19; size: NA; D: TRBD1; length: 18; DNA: TGTGCCAGTAGTGTCGCGGGACAGGGATTTAATAGCAATCAGCCCCAGCATTTT; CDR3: CASSVAGQGFNSNQPQHF
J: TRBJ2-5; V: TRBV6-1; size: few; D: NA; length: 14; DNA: TGTGCCAGCAGTGGACAGCTGGGGGGAGAGACCCAGTACTTC; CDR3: CASSGQLGGETQYF
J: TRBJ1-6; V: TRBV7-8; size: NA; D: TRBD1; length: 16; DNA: TGTGCCAGCAGCCAGGGGACAGGAAACTATAATTCACCCCTCCACTTT; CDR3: CASSQGTGNYNSPLHF
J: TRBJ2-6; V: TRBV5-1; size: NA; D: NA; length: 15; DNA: TGCGCCAGCAGCCCCGACGGCTCTGGGGCCAACGTCCTGACTTTC; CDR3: CASSPDGSGANVLTF
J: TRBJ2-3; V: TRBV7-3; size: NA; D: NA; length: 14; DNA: TGTGCCAGCAGCCCCGGGCAGGGCACAGATACGCAGTATTTT; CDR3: CASSPGQGTDTQYF
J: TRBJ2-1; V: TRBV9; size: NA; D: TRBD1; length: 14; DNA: TGTGCCAGCAGCCCAGGGGACAGAAACAATGAGCAGTTCTTC; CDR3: CASSPGDRNNEQFF
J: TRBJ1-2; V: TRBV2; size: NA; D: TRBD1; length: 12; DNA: TGTGCCAGCTCGACAGGGGTCGGAGGCTACACCTTC; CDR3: CASSTGVGGYTF
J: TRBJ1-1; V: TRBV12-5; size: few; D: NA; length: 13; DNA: TGTGCTAGTGGTTTGTACGAAAACACTGAAGCTTTCTTT; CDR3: CASGLYENTEAFF
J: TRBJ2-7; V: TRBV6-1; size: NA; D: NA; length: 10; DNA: TGTGCCAGCAGTGACAACGAGCAGTACTTC; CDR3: CASSDNEQYF
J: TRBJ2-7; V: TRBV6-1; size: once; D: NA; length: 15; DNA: TGTGCCAGCAGTGAAAGGGGGCGGGACCGGTACGAGCAGTACTTC; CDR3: CASSERGRDRYEQYF
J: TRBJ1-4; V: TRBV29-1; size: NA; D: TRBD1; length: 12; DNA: TGCAGCGTCTCGACAGGGGAAGAAAAACTGTTTTTT; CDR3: CSVSTGEEKLFF
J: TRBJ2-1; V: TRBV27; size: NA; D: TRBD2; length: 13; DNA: TGTGCCATCGGGACTAGCGTATACAATGAGCAGTTCTTC; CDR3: CAIGTSVYNEQFF
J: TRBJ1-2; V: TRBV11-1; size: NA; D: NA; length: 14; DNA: TGTGCCAGCAGCTACCGGGACGGACACTATGGCTACACCTTC; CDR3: CASSYRDGHYGYTF
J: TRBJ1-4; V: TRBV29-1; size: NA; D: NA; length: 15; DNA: TGCAGCGTTGCAACAGGGCCCGCAACTAATGAAAAACTGTTTTTT; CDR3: CSVATGPATNEKLFF
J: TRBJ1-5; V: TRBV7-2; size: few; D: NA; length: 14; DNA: TGTGCCAGCAGCTTAGGGACGACTAGTCAGCCCCAGCATTTT; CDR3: CASSLGTTSQPQHF
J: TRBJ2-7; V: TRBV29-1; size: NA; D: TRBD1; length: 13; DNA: TGCAGCGTTGAAGGACAGGGGCGGAACGAGCAGTACTTC; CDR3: CSVEGQGRNEQYF
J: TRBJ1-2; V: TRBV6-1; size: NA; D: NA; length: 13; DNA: TGTGCCAGCGTCAAGGAGGTAAACTATGGCTACACCTTC; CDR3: CASVKEVNYGYTF
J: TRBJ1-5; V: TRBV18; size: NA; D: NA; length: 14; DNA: TGTGCCAGCTCACCACCAGGCGGGAATCAGCCCCAGCATTTT; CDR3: CASSPPGGNQPQHF
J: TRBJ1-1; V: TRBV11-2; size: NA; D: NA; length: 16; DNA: TGTGCCAGCAGCTTAGATCAGTGGACCATGAACACTGAAGCTTTCTTT; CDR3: CASSLDQWTMNTEAFF
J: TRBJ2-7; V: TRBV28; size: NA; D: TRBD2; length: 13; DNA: TGTGCCAGCAGTCTTACCCTAGCGGGGGAGCAGTACTTC; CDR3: CASSLTLAGEQYF
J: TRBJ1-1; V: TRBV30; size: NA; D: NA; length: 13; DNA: TGTGCCTGGAGGGGGCCCGGAAGGGGTGTAGCTTTCTTT; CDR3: CAWRGPGRGVAFF
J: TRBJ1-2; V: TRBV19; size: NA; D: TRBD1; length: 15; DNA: TGTGCCACCTCAGGGACAGGGGAAAAATTTTATGGCTACACCTTC; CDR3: CATSGTGEKFYGYTF
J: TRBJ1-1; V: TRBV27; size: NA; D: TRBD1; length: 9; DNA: TGTGCCAAACAGGGGGAAGCTTTCTTT; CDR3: CAKQGEAFF
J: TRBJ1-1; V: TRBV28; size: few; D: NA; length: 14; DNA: TGTGCCAGCAGTTTAATGGGGAGGAACACTGAAGCTTTCTTT; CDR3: CASSLMGRNTEAFF
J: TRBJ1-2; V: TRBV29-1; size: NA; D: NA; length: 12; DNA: TGCAGCGCTATTACAGAGTTCCATGGCTACACCTTC; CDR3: CSAITEFHGYTF
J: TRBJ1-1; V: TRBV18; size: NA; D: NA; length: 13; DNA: TGTGCCAGCTCGGAGGATATGAACACTGAAGCTTTCTTT; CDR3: CASSEDMNTEAFF
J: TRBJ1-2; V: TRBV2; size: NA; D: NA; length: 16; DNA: TGTGCCAGCAGTCCCGGATGGGGGGACACGGACTATGGCTACACCTTC; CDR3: CASSPGWGDTDYGYTF
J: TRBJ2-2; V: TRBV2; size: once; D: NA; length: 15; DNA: TGTGCCAGCAGTGTGTTGAGCAAGGGCACCGGGGAGCTGTTTTTT; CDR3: CASSVLSKGTGELFF
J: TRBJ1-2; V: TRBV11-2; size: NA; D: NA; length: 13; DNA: TGTGCCAGCAGCTCCAACGCTTTCGGTGGCTACACCTTC; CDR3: CASSSNAFGGYTF
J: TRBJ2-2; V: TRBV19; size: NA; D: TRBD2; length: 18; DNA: TGTGCCAGTAGATTGACGGCTAGCGGGAGGATCAGAACCGGGGAGCTGTTTTTT; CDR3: CASRLTASGRIRTGELFF
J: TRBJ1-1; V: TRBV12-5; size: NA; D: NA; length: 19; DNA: TGTGCTAGTGGTACCCTCAAAGATGGGGGTCATGTTGTGGACACTGAAGCTTTCTTT; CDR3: CASGTLKDGGHVVDTEAFF
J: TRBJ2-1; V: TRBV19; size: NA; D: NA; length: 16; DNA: TGTGCCAGTAGTCCCGAGTTGTTGTTAGCGCCCAATGAGCAGTTCTTC; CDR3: CASSPELLLAPNEQFF
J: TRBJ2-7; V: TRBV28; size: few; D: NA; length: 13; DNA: TGTGCCAGCCTAGCGAAGAGCTCCTACGAGCAGTACTTC; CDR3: CASLAKSSYEQYF
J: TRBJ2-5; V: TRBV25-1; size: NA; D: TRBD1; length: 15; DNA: TGTGCCAGCAGTGAATTGGGACAGACTCGAGAGACCCAGTACTTC; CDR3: CASSELGQTRETQYF
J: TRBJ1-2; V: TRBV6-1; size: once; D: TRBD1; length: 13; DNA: TGTGCCTGCTACTTACAGGGGGCGGGTGGCTACACCTTC; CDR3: CACYLQGAGGYTF
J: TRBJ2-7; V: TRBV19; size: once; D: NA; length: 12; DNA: TGTGCCAGTAGTATAGAAACAGGGAGACAGTACTTC; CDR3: CASSIETGRQYF
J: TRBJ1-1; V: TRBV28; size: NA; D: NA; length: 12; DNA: TGTGCCAGTTCCGGGGTGGATACTGAAGCTTTCTTT; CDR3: CASSGVDTEAFF
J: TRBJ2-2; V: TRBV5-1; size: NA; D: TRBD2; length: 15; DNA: TGCGCCAGCAGCGCGGGACTAGAAGTATCCGGGGAGCTGTTTTTT; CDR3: CASSAGLEVSGELFF
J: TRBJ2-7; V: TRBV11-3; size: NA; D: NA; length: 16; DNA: TGTGCCAGCAGCTCGATCCGGGCCCCGAGGGGCTACGAGCAGTACTTC; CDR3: CASSSIRAPRGYEQYF
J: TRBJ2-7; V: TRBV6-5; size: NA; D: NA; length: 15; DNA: TGTGCCAGCAGTCCGACGGGACCGATAACCTACGAGCAGTACTTC; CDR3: CASSPTGPITYEQYF
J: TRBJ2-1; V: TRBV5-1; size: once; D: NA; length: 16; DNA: TGCGCCAGCAGCTTGGGACAGACGAGCTCCTACAATGAGCAGTTCTTC; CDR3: CASSLGQTSSYNEQFF
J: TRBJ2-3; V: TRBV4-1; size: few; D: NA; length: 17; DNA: TGCGCCAGCAGCCTTACCCCTCCCGGACTGGCCGCAGATACGCAGTATTTT; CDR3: CASSLTPPGLAADTQYF
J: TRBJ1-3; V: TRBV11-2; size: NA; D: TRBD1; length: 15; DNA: TGTGCCAGCAGCCCGACAGGGCAGGACGGAAACACCATATATTTT; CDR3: CASSPTGQDGNTIYF
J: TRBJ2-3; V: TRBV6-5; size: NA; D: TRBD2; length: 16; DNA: TGTGCCAGCAGTTACTCTAGCGGGGGCCACACAGATACGCAGTATTTT; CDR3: CASSYSSGGHTDTQYF
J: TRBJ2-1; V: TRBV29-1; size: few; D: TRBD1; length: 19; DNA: TGCAGCGTTCCTAGCGAAGAGGTCAAACCGGGACAGGGGTACAATGAGCAGTTCTTC; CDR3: CSVPSEEVKPGQGYNEQFF
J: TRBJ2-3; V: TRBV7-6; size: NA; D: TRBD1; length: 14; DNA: TGTGCCAGCAGCCTCACTGGGGGGACAGGGGGCTTGTATTTT; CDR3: CASSLTGGTGGLYF
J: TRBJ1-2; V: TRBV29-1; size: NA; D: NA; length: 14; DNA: TGCAGCGTTGAAGAGACAGGACACCTCTATGGCTACACCTTC; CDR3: CSVEETGHLYGYTF
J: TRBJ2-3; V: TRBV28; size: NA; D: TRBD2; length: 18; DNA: TGTGCCAGCAGTCCTACCCTTCAGCGGGGGGAGAACACAGATACGCAGTATTTT; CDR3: CASSPTLQRGENTDTQYF